The 20 T cell receptor beta chains given below trace back to one sample, sequenced in a study of blood T cell repertoires in COVID-19. Measured with immunoSEQ multiplex PCR; TCRdb has only the in-frame clones, and not every one. The table has some 180,000 clones, about 86% seen once. The sample was peripheral blood. Source of these receptors: a man in his 70s with active or convalescent COVID-19.

V gene TRBV28 combines with J gene TRBJ2-3; D call uncertain. Germline CDR1 reads MDHEN; CDR2 reads SYDVKM. The CDR3 totals 12 residues. V lost 5 bases and J lost 5, with 8 bases in between. The CDR3 here is CASSQAGDTQYF. CDR3 nucleotide sequence: TGTGCCAGCAGTCAAGCCGGAGATACGCAGTATTTT.

The chain is built from TRBV5-4 and TRBJ2-3; 8 bases align to TRBD1. Looked up from germline, CDR1 is SGHNT and CDR2 is YYREEE (reference sequence). This CDR3 is built from 16 residues. Trimming removed 4 bases from V and 1 base from J; junction bases left unmatched: 8. CDR3 sequence: CASSAYRGTRTDTQYF. As DNA, the CDR3 is TGTGCCAGCAGCGCGTACAGGGGGACCCGCACAGATACGCAGTATTTT.

V usage is TRBV5-4 and J usage is TRBJ2-7, with D perhaps TRBD2 (6 bases). The germline V gene has CDR1 SGHNT and CDR2 YYREEE (reference sequence). The ends were cut back, 0 bases at V and 6 bases at J, with 13 bases in the middle. The CDR3 is 14 residues long. The CDR3: CASSLARDSGEQYF. In DNA form, the CDR3 reads TGTGCCAGCAGCTTGGCGCGGGACTCCGGCGAGCAGTACTTC. Full variable domain (missing parts from reference TRBV5-4 and TRBJ2-7): ETGVTQSPTHLIKTRGQQVTLRCSSQSGHNTVSWYQQALGQGPQFIFQYYREEENGRGNFPPRFSGLQFPNYSSELNVNALELDDSALYLCASSLARDSGEQYFGPGTRLTVT.

The V gene is TRBV5-1, the J gene TRBJ2-2; 11 bases are shared with TRBD2. Germline assignment: CDR1 SGHRS and CDR2 YFSETQ. The CDR3 extends over 17 amino acids. The V and J ends lost 0 bases and 1 base, in that order; junction bases with no gene match: 2. The chain's CDR3 is CASSLEGLAVNTGELFF. The CDR3 DNA is TGCGCCAGCAGCTTGGAGGGACTAGCGGTGAACACCGGGGAGCTGTTTTTT. Full variable domain (outside the CDR3, taken from reference TRBV5-1 and TRBJ2-2): KAGVTQTPRYLIKTRGQQVTLSCSPISGHRSVSWYQQTPGQGLQFLFEYFSETQRNKGNFPGRFSGRQFSNSRSEMNVSTLELGDSALYLCASSLEGLAVNTGELFFGEGSRLTVL.

DNA of the CDR3: TGTGCCAGCAGTTATGGACAGGCCGAGTACTTC. Amino acids: CASSYGQAEYF. The chain joins TRBV6-6 to TRBJ2-7, with 7 bases that match TRBD1. The CDR3 length is 11 residues. The J segment lost 11 bases and the V segment lost 3 bases, leaving 4 bases of the junction unmatched. Per the germline V gene, CDR1 is MNHNY and CDR2 is SVGAGI (reference sequence).

The chain uses TRBV3-1 (or the pseudogene TRBV3-2) and TRBJ2-7; the D is unclear. From germline, CDR1 is LGHDT and CDR2 YNNKEL (reference sequence). V lost 4 bases to trimming and J lost 3 bases, with 10 bases between them. The CDR3 sequence is 13 residues long. CDR3 nucleotide sequence: TGTGCCAGCAGCCCATTACTTAGCTACGAGCAGTACTTC. Translated, it gives CASSPLLSYEQYF.

The chain uses TRBV14 and TRBJ2-1; weak D call: TRBD1 (5 bases). The CDR3 length is 13 residues. Germline CDR1 is SGHDN and CDR2 is FVKESK. V was shortened by 4 bases and J by 8 bases, with 12 bases between the two germline ends. CDR3 sequence: CASSRQLGDEQFF. Written as DNA, the CDR3 is TGTGCCAGCAGCCGACAGCTTGGGGATGAGCAGTTCTTC.

This rearrangement joins TRBV11-3 to TRBJ2-1; 8 nucleotides align to TRBD2. The V segment lost 3 bases and the J segment 6 bases; nucleotides outside the gene matches: 1. Germline assignment: CDR1 SGHNT and CDR2 YENEEA. The CDR3 contains 13 residues. This CDR3 reads CASSFLAGNEQFF. The CDR3 DNA sequence: TGTGCCAGCAGCTTTCTAGCGGGCAATGAGCAGTTCTTC.

V gene TRBV19 combines with J gene TRBJ2-2; TRBD1 matches 8 bases. CDR1 and CDR2 from the germline V gene are LNHDA and SQIVND (reference sequence). This CDR3 contains 14 residues. Trimming cost V 7 bases and J 6 bases; bases outside gene matches: 7. The CDR3 DNA sequence: TGTGCCAGTACTACTGACAGGGGACCCGGGGAGCTGTTTTTT. Protein sequence: CASTTDRGPGELFF. The full variable domain, rest sourced from reference TRBV19 and TRBJ2-2, is DGGITQSPKYLFRKEGQNVTLSCEQNLNHDAMYWYRQDPGQGLRLIYYSQIVNDFQKGDIAEGYSVSREKKESFPLTVTSAQKNPTAFYLCASTTDRGPGELFFGEGSRLTVL.

The chain joins TRBV4-3 to TRBJ2-5, with a tentative D call TRBD2 (6 bases). V was cut by 0 bases and J by 4 bases, with 15 bases left in between. Germline V gene sequence: CDR1 LGHNA, CDR2 YSLEER. The CDR3 length is 16 residues. CDR3 sequence: CASSQDSTSRGETQYF. The CDR3 DNA reads TGCGCCAGCAGCCAAGATTCTACTAGCCGTGGAGAGACCCAGTACTTC.

This clone was counted a single time. This may arise from a read error, as a much more abundant clone is one base away. Other DNA sequences in the sample encode the same CDR3. The chain combines TRBV11-2 with TRBJ1-1; the D is unclear. This CDR3 region has 13 residues. Germline-derived CDR1 and CDR2 are SGHAT and FQNNGV. The V gene lost 1 base and the J gene lost 4 bases, with 7 bases spanning the gap. The CDR3 here is CASSLGAGTEAFF. CDR3 bases: TGTGCCAGCAGCTTAGGGGCGGGCACTGAAGCTTTCTTT. Full variable domain (missing parts from reference TRBV11-2 and TRBJ1-1): EAGVAQSPRYKIIEKRQSVAFWCNPISGHATLYWYQQILGQGPKLLIQFQNNGVVDDSQLPKDRFSAERLKGVDSTLKIQPAKLEDSAVYLCASSLGAGTEAFFGQGTRLTVV.

This sequence joins TRBV7-2 and TRBJ2-5, with D unclear. The germline CDR1 and CDR2 sequences are SGHTA and FQGNSA. Trimming removed 2 bases from V and 5 bases from J, with 12 bases in between. The CDR3 contains 14 residues. The CDR3, as DNA: TGTGCCAGCAGCTTATTTTGGGTCGGGGAGACCCAGTACTTC. Its protein product is CASSLFWVGETQYF.

This chain joins TRBV24-1 and TRBJ2-1; weak D call: TRBD2 (6 bases). This CDR3 has 17 amino acids. Trimming shortened V by 1 base and J by 0 bases, and 12 bases separated the two germline ends. CDR1 is KGHDR and CDR2 is SFDVKD in the germline V gene. CDR3 in amino acids: CATSDFASASSYNEQFF. CDR3 bases: TGTGCCACCAGTGATTTTGCTAGCGCGAGCTCCTACAATGAGCAGTTCTTC.

The chain joins TRBV7-2 to TRBJ1-1; tentative D call: TRBD1 (5 bases). Trimming left V 5 bases short and J 1 base short, with 14 bases between. This CDR3 is built from 15 residues. Germline assignment: CDR1 SGHTA and CDR2 FQGNSA. The CDR3 sequence is CASSRGGVQNTEAFF. The CDR3 coding sequence is TGTGCCAGCAGCCGGGGCGGGGTGCAGAACACTGAAGCTTTCTTT.

This clone has just a few counts. The rearrangement joins TRBV6-2 or TRBV6-3 to TRBJ1-2, with 7 bases identical to TRBD1. Germline values: CDR1 MNHEY, CDR2 SVGEGT. The ends lost 6 bases at V and 4 bases at J; junction bases unmatched: 5. The CDR3 totals 13 residues. This CDR3 reads CASSPRTGYGYTF. DNA of the CDR3: TGTGCCAGCAGCCCCAGGACAGGCTATGGCTACACCTTC.

This clone occurred once. This rearrangement joins TRBV6-2 or TRBV6-3 to TRBJ1-1; 9 bases are shared with TRBD1. The CDR3 totals 15 residues. Germline CDR1 and CDR2: MNHEY and SVGEGT. V dropped 5 bases and J dropped 5; count of bases not matched to a gene: 9. This chain's CDR3 is CASSNTGQGGTEAFF. Here the CDR3 DNA reads TGTGCCAGCAGTAACACGGGACAGGGAGGAACTGAAGCTTTCTTT.

The chain employs TRBV24-1 and TRBJ2-1; D is uncertain. Trimming left V 4 bases short and J 5 bases short, with 2 bases between. CDR1 and CDR2 from the germline V gene are KGHDR and SFDVKD. The CDR3 runs to 11 residues. CDR3 loop: CATSDNNEQFF. The CDR3 DNA reads TGTGCCACCAGTGACAACAATGAGCAGTTCTTC.

Points on this clone: Other DNA sequences of this sample code for an identical CDR3. The CDR3 loop is CASSLAGTGGRETQYF. The CDR3 region has the DNA TGCGCCAGCAGCTTGGCTGGGACAGGGGGCAGGGAGACCCAGTACTTC. The chain links TRBV5-1 to TRBJ2-5; 12 nucleotides align to TRBD1. Germline trimming cut 0 bases from V and 5 bases from J; bases unmatched to any gene: 5. The germline gives CDR1 SGHRS, CDR2 YFSETQ. The CDR3 has 16 amino acids.

The chain couples TRBV12-3 or TRBV12-4 to TRBJ2-1; 7 nucleotides match TRBD1. The J segment lost 12 bases and the V segment lost 4 bases, leaving 6 bases of the junction unmatched. The CDR3 totals 12 residues. The CDR3 loop reads CASSWGTVRQFF. CDR3 nucleotide sequence: TGTGCCAGCAGTTGGGGGACAGTAAGGCAGTTCTTC.

The rearrangement joins TRBV16 to TRBJ2-5; 8 positions match TRBD1. V was pared by 4 bases and J by 5 bases, with 6 bases of the junction left unmatched. Germline CDR1 is KGHSY and CDR2 is FQNENV. This CDR3 has 14 residues. The CDR3 is CASSPGQGGETQYF. The CDR3 DNA follows: TGTGCCAGCAGCCCCGGACAGGGTGGGGAGACCCAGTACTTC. Full variable domain (outside the CDR3, taken from reference TRBV16 and TRBJ2-5): GEEVAQTPKHLVRGEGQKAKLYCAPIKGHSYVFWYQQVLKNEFKFLISFQNENVFDETGMPKERFSAKCLPNSPCSLEIQATKLEDSAVYFCASSPGQGGETQYFGPGTRLLVL.